Listed here are 15 T cell receptor beta chains from one sample, sequenced in a study of response to subunit inactivated influenza vaccine. MiXCR, run by TCRdb on the RT-PCR reads, gives a single entry per CDR3 protein. The sample contains 610,000 or so distinct CDR3 sequences, 11% to 15% of which appear only once. Sample: PBMCs from blood, taken 11 to 12 days after vaccination. These TCRs come from a man aged 50 to 59 who received an inactivated influenza vaccine.

The rearrangement joins TRBV6-2 or TRBV6-3 to TRBJ2-1; TRBD2 aligns across 9 bases. The CDR3 consists of 13 residues. The V and J ends lost 8 bases and 8 bases, in that order; junction bases with no gene match: 7. Germline V CDR1 and CDR2: MNHEY, SVGEGT. CDR3 nucleotides: TGTGCCAGCCGATATAGCGGGGGCGATGAGCAGTTCTTC. Residues: CASRYSGGDEQFF.

This clonotype was observed a few times. The rearrangement uses TRBV20-1 and TRBJ2-2; 12 bases align to TRBD2. The CDR3 covers 14 residues. CDR1 and CDR2 from the germline V gene are DFQATT and SNEGSKA (reference sequence). Germline trimming cut 6 bases from V and 6 bases from J; bases unmatched to any gene: 5. As DNA, the CDR3 is TGCAGTGCCAAACTAGCGGGGGGCGCCGGGGAGCTGTTTTTT. Protein sequence: CSAKLAGGAGELFF.

This clonotype showed up just a few times. V and J are TRBV2 and TRBJ2-5, with D unresolved. The CDR3 has 13 residues. Germline lookup yields CDR1 SNHLY and CDR2 FYNNEI. Between the trimmed V and J ends, which lost 5 bases and 0 bases, there was a span of 7 bases. The CDR3 here is CASSLVNQETQYF. Here the CDR3 DNA reads TGTGCCAGCAGTTTGGTGAACCAAGAGACCCAGTACTTC.

This clonotype appeared once. V is TRBV29-1 and J is TRBJ2-1, with 9 bases matching TRBD1. This CDR3 contains 14 residues. Germline V gene sequence: CDR1 SQVTM, CDR2 ANQGSEA. V trimming: 5 bases; J trimming: 1 base; junction bases outside the gene matches: 3. The CDR3, as DNA: TGCAGCGTTTGGACAGGGGTTTCCTACAATGAGCAGTTCTTC. It specifies CSVWTGVSYNEQFF.

This clonotype was detected a few times. The gene calls are TRBV20-1 and TRBJ2-3; TRBD2 might be the D (5 bases). The CDR3 contains 13 residues. V lost 4 bases, J lost 3 bases, and 11 bases lay in between. Germline CDR1 is DFQATT and CDR2 is SNEGSKA (reference sequence). In DNA form, the CDR3 reads TGCAGTGCTAAAGGCGGGCTGACAGATACGCAGTATTTT. It translates to CSAKGGLTDTQYF.

This clonotype was counted only a few times. The CDR3 loop reads CSARGVNTEAFF. CDR3 coding DNA: TGCAGCGCCCGAGGGGTGAACACTGAAGCTTTCTTT. The chain carries TRBV29-1 and TRBJ1-1, with D maybe TRBD1 (5 bases). V lost 7 bases and J lost 0, with 9 bases in between. There are 12 residues in the CDR3. Germline assignment: CDR1 SQVTM and CDR2 ANQGSEA.

This clonotype was picked up a small number of times. The chain has TRBV5-1 and TRBJ2-3, with D possibly being TRBD2 (5 bases). Trimming pared 4 bases from V and 1 base from J, leaving 13 bases between. This CDR3 is 15 amino acids long. Germline CDR1 reads SGHRS; CDR2 reads YFSETQ. CDR3 sequence (DNA): TGCGCCAGCAGCAATCGGCGGCGGGGCACAGATACGCAGTATTTT. Residues: CASSNRRRGTDTQYF.

The chain couples TRBV19 to TRBJ2-2; 8 bases line up with TRBD1. Per the germline V gene, CDR1 is LNHDA and CDR2 is SQIVND (reference sequence). The trim removed 5 bases at V and 4 bases at J, leaving 9 bases unmatched. This CDR3 has 16 residues. CDR3 in DNA: TGTGCCAGTAGTGTAACCAGGGGGCTGGGCACCGGGGAGCTGTTTTTT. This codes for CASSVTRGLGTGELFF.

The genes are TRBV30 and TRBJ1-1, with D possibly being TRBD1 (5 bases). Germline CDR1 and CDR2: GTSNPN and SVGIG (reference sequence). The CDR3 totals 17 residues. The V end was cut by 0 bases, the J end by 10 bases, with 27 bases between. CDR3 DNA sequence: TGTGCCTGGAGTGTATTGGGGCGTGCAGCCAGGGAAGTCGGAGCTTTCTTT. Amino acid sequence: CAWSVLGRAAREVGAFF.

To note about this clonotype: Since the CDR3 does not end with the conserved phenylalanine or tryptophan, this likely comes from a read error. As DNA, the CDR3 is TGCAGTCTAAGCAGGCAAGGGGACCCAGATACTCAGTATCTT. Residues: CSLSRQGDPDTQYL. The chain couples TRBV20-1 to TRBJ2-3; the D gene could be TRBD1 or TRBD2 (5 bases each). Germline V lookup: CDR1 DFQATT, CDR2 SNEGSKA (reference sequence). The CDR3 is 14 amino acids.

A few counts support this clonotype. V usage is TRBV19 and J usage is TRBJ1-3; TRBD1 is a possible D gene (6 bases). CDR1 is LNHDA, CDR2 SQIVND, per germline (reference sequence). Trimming left V 8 bases short and J 2 bases short, with 10 bases between. This CDR3 comprises 13 residues. This CDR3 is CASSDSPGNTIYF. CDR3 DNA: TGTGCCAGTTCGGACAGTCCTGGAAACACCATATATTTT.

This clonotype was recorded many times. The rearrangement links TRBV28 to TRBJ2-2; D might be TRBD2 (5 bases). CDR1 and CDR2 from the germline V gene are MDHEN and SYDVKM. V shed 2 bases and J shed 6 bases, with 13 bases lying between them. The CDR3 is 15 amino acids. The DNA for the CDR3 is TGTGCCAGCAGTTTAGAGGGTTCGGGCGCCGGGGAGCTGTTTTTT. As protein: CASSLEGSGAGELFF.

The rearrangement joins TRBV4-3 to TRBJ2-5; D is possibly TRBD1 or TRBD2 (5 bases each). The CDR3 is 13 amino acids. With 1 base removed from V and 5 bases from J, the gap between germline ends came to 8 bases. The germline V gene has CDR1 LGHNA and CDR2 YSLEER. CDR3 loop: CASSQAGRETQYF. The CDR3 DNA reads as TGCGCCAGCAGCCAAGCGGGACGGGAGACCCAGTACTTC.

The rearrangement links TRBV20-1 to TRBJ2-7; D unresolved. This CDR3 has 11 residues. Germline lookup yields CDR1 DFQATT and CDR2 SNEGSKA (reference sequence). V was shortened by 4 bases and J by 7 bases, with 11 bases between the two germline ends. CDR3 bases: TGCAGTGCTACAACTATGGGGGAGCAGTACTTC. Its protein product is CSATTMGEQYF.

The chain joins TRBV11-2 to TRBJ2-7; 7 bases match TRBD2. The CDR3 sequence is 16 residues long. Per the germline V gene, CDR1 is SGHAT and CDR2 is FQNNGV. V was pared by 2 bases and J by 2 bases, with 9 bases of the junction left unmatched. DNA of the CDR3: TGTGCCAGCAGCTTATTAAGGTCCCGGGAGGCCTACGAGCAGTACTTC. It is translated as CASSLLRSREAYEQYF.